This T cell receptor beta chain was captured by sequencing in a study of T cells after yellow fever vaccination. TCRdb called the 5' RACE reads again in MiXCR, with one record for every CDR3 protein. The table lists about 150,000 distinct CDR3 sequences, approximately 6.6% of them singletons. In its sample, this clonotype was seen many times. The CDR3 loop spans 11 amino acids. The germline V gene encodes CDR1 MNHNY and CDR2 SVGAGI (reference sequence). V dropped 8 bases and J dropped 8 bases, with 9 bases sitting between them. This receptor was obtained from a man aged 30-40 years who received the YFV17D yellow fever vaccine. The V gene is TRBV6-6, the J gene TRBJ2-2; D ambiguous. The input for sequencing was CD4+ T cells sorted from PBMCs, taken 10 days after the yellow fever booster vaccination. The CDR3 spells CASRPEGELFF. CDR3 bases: TGTGCCAGCCGCCCCGAAGGGGAGCTGTTTTTT.